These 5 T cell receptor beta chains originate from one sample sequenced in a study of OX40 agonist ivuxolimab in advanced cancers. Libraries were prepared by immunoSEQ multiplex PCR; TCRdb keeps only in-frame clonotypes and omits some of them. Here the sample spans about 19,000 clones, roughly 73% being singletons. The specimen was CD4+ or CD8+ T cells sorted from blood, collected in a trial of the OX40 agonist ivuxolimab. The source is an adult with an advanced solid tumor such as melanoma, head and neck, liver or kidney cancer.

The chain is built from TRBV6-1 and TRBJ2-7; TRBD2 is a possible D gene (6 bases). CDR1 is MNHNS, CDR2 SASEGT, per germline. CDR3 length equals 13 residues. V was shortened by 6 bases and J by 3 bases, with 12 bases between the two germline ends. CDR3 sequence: CASSPYSGYEQYF. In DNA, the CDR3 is TGTGCCAGCAGCCCCTATAGCGGCTACGAGCAGTACTTC.

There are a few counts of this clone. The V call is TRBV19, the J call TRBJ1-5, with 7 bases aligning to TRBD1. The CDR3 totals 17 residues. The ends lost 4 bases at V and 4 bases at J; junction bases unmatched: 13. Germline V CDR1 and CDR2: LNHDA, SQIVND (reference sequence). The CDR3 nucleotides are TGTGCCAGTAGTAGGACGACAGGGAAGAGAATTAATCAGCCCCAGCATTTT. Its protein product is CASSRTTGKRINQPQHF.

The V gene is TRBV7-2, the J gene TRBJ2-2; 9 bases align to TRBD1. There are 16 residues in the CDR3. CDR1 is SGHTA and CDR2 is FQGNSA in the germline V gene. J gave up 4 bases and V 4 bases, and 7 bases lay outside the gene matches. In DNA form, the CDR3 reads TGTGCCAGCAGCTCGGACAGGGGAAGGGTCACCGGGGAGCTGTTTTTT. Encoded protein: CASSSDRGRVTGELFF. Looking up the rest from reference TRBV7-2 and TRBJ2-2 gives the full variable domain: GAGVSQSPSNKVTEKGKDVELRCDPISGHTALYWYRQSLGQGLEFLIYFQGNSAPDKSGLPSDRFSAERTGGSVSTLTIQRTQQEDSAVYLCASSSDRGRVTGELFFGEGSRLTVL.

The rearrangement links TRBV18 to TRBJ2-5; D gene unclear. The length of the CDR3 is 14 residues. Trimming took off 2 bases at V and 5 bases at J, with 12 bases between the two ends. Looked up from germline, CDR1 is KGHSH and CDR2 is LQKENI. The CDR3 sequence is CASSPSVARETQYF. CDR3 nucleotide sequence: TGTGCCAGCTCACCATCGGTAGCAAGGGAGACCCAGTACTTC.

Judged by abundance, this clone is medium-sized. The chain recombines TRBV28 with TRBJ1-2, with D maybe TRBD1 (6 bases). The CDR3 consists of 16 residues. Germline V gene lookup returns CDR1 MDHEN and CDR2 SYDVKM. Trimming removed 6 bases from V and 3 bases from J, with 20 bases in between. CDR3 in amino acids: CASSPRGAGYYYGYTF. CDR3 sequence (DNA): TGTGCCAGCAGCCCTCGGGGGGCAGGGTACTACTATGGCTACACCTTC.